This T cell receptor (beta chain) was sequenced in a study of tumor and adjacent non-tumor tissue in lung cancer. The germline V gene encodes CDR1 DFQATT and CDR2 SNEGSKA (reference sequence). The CDR3 loop spans 14 amino acids. The junction had 11 bases not matched to a gene; V was cut back by 6 bases and J by 6 bases. The template was RNA from unsorted bulk tissue. Chemotherapy-naive patients with new lung cancer underwent thoracic surgery in China, August–late 2014. This clonotype was picked up a small number of times. Three rounds of nested PCR, following a modified ARM-PCR protocol, produced the TCRbeta library. TCRdb ran MiXCR on the multiplex PCR reads and lists one entry per CDR3 protein. The sample has roughly 140,000 distinct CDR3 sequences; approximately 70% are singletons.

The chain employs TRBV20-1 and TRBJ1-5; 7 nucleotides match TRBD1. The sequence was collected from a man in his sixties with small cell lung cancer. Source material: lung tumor tissue. CDR3 in amino acids: CSAKIGGGGQPQHF. The CDR3 region has the DNA TGCAGTGCCAAGATAGGGGGCGGGGGTCAGCCCCAGCATTTT.